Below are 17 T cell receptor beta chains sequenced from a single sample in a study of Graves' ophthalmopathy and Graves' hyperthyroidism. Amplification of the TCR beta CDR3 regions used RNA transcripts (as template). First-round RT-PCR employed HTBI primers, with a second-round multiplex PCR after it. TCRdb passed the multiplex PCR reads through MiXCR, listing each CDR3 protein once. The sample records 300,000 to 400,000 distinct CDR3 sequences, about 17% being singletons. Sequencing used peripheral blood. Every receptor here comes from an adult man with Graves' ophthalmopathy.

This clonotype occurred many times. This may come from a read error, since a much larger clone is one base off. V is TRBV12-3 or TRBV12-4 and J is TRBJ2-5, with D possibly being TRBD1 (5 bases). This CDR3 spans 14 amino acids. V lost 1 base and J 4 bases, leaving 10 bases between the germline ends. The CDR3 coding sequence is TGTGCCAGCAGTTTAGTGTCAGGGATAGAGACCCAGTACTTC. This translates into CASSLVSGIETQYF.

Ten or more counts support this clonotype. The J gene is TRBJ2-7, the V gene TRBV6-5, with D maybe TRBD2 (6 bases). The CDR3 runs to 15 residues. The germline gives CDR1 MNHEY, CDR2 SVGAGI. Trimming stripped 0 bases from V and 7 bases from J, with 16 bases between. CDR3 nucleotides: TGTGCCAGCAGTTACTCGACCTCCGGGGGAGGTGAGCAGTACTTC. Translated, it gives CASSYSTSGGGEQYF.

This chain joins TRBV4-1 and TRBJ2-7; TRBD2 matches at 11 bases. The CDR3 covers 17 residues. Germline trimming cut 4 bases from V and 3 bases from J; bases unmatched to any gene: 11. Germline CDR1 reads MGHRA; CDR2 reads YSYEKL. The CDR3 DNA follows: TGCGCCAGCAGCCCCGGGACTAGCGGACGGCCAGACTACGAGCAGTACTTC. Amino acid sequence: CASSPGTSGRPDYEQYF.

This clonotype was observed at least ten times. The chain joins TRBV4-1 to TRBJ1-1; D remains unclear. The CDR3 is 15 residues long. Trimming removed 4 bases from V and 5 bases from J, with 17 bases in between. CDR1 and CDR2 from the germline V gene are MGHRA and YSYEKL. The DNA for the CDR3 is TGCGCCAGCAGCCCTTCGTATCCGGCGAGGACTGAAGCTTTCTTT. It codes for CASSPSYPARTEAFF.

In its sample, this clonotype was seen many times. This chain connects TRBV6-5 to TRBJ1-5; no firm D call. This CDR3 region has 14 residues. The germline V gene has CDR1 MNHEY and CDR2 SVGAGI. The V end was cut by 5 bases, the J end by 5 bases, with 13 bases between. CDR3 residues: CASSIKVGDQPQHF. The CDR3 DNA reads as TGTGCCAGCAGTATCAAGGTCGGGGATCAGCCCCAGCATTTT.

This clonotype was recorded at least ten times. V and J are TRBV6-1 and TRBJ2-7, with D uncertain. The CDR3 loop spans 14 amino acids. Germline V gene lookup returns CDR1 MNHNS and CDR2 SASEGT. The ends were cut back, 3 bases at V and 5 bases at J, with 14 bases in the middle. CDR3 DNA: TGTGCCAGCAGTGAGGGCTCGTGGATCCACGAGCAGTACTTC. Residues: CASSEGSWIHEQYF.

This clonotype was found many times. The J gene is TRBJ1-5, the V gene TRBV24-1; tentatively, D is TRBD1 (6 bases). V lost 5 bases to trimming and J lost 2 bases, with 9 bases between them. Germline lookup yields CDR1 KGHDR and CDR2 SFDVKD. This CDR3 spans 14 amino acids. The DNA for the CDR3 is TGTGCCACCAGTGGAAGGACAGGCAATCAGCCCCAGCATTTT. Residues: CATSGRTGNQPQHF.

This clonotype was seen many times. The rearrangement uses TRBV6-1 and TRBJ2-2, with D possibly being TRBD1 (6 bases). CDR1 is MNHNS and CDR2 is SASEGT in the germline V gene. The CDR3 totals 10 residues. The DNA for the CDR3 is TGTGCAGCAGGGGCCGGGGAGCTGTTTTTT. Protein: CAAGAGELFF.

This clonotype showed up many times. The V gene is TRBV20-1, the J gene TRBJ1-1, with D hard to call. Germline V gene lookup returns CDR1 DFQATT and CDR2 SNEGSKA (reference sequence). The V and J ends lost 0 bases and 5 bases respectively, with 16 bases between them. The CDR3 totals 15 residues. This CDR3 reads CSARDRGGGDTEAFF. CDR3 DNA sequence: TGCAGTGCTAGAGATCGGGGAGGCGGGGATACTGAAGCTTTCTTT.

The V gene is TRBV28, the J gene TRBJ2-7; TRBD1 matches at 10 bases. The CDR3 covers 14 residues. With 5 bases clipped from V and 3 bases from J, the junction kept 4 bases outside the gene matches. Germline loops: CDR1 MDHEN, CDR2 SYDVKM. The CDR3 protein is CASSRQGAIYEQYF. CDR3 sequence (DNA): TGTGCCAGCAGTAGACAGGGGGCCATCTACGAGCAGTACTTC.

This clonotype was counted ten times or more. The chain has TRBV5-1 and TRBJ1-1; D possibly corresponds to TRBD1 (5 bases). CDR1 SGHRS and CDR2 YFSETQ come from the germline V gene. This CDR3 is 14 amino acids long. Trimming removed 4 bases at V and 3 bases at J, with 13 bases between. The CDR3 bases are TGCGCCAGCAGCACAAACATGGGGGACACTGAAGCTTTCTTT. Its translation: CASSTNMGDTEAFF.

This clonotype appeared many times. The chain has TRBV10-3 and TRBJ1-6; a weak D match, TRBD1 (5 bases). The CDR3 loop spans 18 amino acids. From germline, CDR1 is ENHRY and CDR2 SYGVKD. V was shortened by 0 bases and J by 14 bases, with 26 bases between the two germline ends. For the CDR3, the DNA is TGTGCCATCAGTGAGTCGGGGCGAGGAGCCGGACCGAATTCGGCCCTCCACTTT. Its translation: CAISESGRGAGPNSALHF.

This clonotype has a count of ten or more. Here the CDR3 reads CASSGDSRMNTEAFF. The CDR3 DNA reads TGTGCCAGCAGTGGGGACAGCAGAATGAACACTGAAGCTTTCTTT. This chain connects TRBV25-1 to TRBJ1-1; 7 bases map to TRBD1. With V trimmed by 4 bases and J by 0 bases, 5 bases remained unmatched. The CDR3 runs 15 residues. Per the germline V gene, CDR1 is MGHDK and CDR2 is SYGVNS.

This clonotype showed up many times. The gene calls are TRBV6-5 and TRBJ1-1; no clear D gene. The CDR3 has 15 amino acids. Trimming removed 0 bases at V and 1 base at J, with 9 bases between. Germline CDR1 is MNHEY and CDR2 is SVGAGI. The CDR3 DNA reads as TGTGCCAGCAGTTACTCTCGGGTAGCGAACACTGAAGCTTTCTTT. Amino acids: CASSYSRVANTEAFF.

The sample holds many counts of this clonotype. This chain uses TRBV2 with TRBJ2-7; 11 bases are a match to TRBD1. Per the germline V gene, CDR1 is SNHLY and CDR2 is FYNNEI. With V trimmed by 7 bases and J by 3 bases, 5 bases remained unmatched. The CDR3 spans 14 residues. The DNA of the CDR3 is TGTGCCAGCAATACCGGGACAGGGGGCTACGAGCAGTACTTC. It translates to CASNTGTGGYEQYF.

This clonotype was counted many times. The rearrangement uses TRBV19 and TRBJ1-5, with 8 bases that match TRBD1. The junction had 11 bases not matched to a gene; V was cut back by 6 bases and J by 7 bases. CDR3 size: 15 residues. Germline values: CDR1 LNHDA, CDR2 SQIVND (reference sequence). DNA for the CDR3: TGTGCCAGTAGCCCCTACGGACAGGGAGGGCAGCCCCAGCATTTT. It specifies CASSPYGQGGQPQHF.

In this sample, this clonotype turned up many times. As DNA, the CDR3 is TGTGCCAGCAGTGAGAGAAGGACAGGGAGGGGGGAGACCCAGTACTTC. Translating it yields CASSERRTGRGETQYF. V usage is TRBV6-1 and J usage is TRBJ2-5; a weak D match, TRBD1 (8 bases). Germline values: CDR1 MNHNS, CDR2 SASEGT. There are 16 residues in the CDR3. V lost 3 bases, J lost 5 bases, and 19 bases lay in between.